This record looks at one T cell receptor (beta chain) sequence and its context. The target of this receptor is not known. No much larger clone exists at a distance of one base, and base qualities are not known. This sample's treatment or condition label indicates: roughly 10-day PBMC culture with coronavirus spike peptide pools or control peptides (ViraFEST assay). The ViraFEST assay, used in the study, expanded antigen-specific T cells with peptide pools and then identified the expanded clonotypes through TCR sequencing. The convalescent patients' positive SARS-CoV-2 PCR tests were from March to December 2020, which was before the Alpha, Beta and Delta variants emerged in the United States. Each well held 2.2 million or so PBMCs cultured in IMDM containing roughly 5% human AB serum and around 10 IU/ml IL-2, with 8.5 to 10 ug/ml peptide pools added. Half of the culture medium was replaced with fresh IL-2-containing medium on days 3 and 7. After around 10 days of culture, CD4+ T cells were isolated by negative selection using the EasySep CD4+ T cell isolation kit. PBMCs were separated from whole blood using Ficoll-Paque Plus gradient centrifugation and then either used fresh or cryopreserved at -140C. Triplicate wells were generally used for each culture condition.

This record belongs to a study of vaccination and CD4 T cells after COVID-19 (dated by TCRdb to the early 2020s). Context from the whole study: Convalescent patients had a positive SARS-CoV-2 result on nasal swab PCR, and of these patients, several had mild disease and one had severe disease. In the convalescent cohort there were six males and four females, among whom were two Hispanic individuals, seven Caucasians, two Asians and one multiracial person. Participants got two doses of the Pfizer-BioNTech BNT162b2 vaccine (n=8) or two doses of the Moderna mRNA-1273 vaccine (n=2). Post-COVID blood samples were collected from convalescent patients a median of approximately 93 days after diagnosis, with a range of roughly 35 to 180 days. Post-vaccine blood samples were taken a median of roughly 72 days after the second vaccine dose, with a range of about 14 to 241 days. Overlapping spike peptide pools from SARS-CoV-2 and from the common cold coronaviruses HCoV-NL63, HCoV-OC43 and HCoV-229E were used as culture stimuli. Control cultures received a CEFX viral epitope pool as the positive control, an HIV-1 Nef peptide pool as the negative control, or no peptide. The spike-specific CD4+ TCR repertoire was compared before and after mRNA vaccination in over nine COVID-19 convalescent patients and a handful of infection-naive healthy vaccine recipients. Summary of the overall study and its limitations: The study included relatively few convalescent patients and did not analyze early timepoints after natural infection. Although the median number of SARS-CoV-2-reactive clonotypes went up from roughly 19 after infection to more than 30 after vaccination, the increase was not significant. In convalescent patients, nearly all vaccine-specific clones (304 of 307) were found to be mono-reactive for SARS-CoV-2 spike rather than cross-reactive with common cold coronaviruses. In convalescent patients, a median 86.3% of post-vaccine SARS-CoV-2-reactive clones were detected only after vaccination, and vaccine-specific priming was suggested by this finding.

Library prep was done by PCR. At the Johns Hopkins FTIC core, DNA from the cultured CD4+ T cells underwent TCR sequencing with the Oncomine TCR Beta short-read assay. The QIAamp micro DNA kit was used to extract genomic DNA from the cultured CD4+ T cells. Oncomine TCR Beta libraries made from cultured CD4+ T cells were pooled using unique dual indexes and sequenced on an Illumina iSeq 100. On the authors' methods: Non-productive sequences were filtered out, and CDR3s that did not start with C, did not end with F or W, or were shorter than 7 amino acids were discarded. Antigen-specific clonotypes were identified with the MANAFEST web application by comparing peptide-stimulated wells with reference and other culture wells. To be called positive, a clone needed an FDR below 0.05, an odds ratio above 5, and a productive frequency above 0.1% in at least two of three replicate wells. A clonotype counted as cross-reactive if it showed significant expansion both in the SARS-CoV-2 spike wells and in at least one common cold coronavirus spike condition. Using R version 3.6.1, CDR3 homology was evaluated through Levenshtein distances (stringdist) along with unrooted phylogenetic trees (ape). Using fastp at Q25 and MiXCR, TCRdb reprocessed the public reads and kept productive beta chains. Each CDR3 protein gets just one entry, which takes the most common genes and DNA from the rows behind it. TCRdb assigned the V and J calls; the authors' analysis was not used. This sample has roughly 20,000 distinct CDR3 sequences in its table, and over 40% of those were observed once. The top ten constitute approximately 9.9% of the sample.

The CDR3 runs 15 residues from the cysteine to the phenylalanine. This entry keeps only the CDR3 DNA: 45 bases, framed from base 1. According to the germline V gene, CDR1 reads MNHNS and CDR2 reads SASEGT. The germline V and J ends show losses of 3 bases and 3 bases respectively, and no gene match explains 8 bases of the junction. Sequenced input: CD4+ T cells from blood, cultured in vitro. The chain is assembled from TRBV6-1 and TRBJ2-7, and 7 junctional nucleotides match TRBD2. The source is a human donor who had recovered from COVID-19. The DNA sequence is TGTGCCAGCAGTGACGCTGCGGGGGTTGACTACGAGCAGTACTTC. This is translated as CASSDAAGVDYEQYF.